This T cell receptor beta chain was sequenced for a study of blood T cell repertoires in COVID-19 (dated by TCRdb to 2020 to 2022). Looking at the study overall: Samples from collaborators originated in the United States, Italy and Spain and spanned both the acute and convalescent phases of COVID-19. The material from the prospective study consisted of cDNA or gDNA derived from T cells, B-cell-depleted T cells, or PBMCs. Subjects who had been exposed to COVID-19, were actively infected with it, or had recovered from it provided the deeply sampled blood TCRbeta repertoires that made up the dataset. The repertoires were released in a freely available public database intended as a resource for research on the immune response to SARS-CoV-2. The samples were drawn from two sources: the first 160 participants of the ongoing ImmuneRACE study, and over 1,000 subjects contributed by 6 global collaborators. Nearly every sample came with metadata listing a de-identified subject ID, COVID-19 status, age in years and sex. HLA class I and class II types, where available, came from metadata supplied by the sample provider rather than from assay-based typing.

From the cysteine up to the phenylalanine, the CDR3 has a length of 15 residues. Only the CDR3 region is kept as DNA, spanning 45 bases read in frame from base 1. Per the germline V gene, SGHRS is the CDR1 and YFSETQ is the CDR2. V is pared back by 7 bases and J by 2 bases, with 18 bases lying between the germline termini. Participants in the prospective study were aged about 18 to 90 years, lived in more than 20 United States geographic areas, and enrolled through a virtual design. Cohort assignment in the prospective study relied on participant-reported clinical history from a screening survey and a study questionnaire. Exposed participants had been in contact with someone with a PCR-confirmed or clinician-diagnosed COVID-19 case within 2 weeks of study entry. In the prospective study, whole blood, serum and a nasopharyngeal or oropharyngeal swab were collected from each participant by mobile phlebotomists. Prospective study participants could optionally give additional blood draws and questionnaires over an approximately two-month period. Before DNA extraction, blood samples from the prospective study were shipped at room temperature or frozen.

On this clone: No cognate antigen has been identified for it. Base qualities are not at hand, and no much larger clone is one base apart.

What the research found in general, with its limitations: The amount of clinical and demographic metadata varied by source and participant and was provided uncurated.

TCRbeta CDR3 regions were amplified from genomic DNA using the immunoSEQ Assay, a bias-controlled multiplex PCR. As for the authors' bioinformatics: Nucleated cell counts per sample were estimated from amplification of reference gene primers within the assay. To quantify the absolute abundance of each unique TCRbeta CDR3 rearrangement, sequence reads were collapsed and filtered. Productive Simpson clonality was computed per sample as the square root of Simpson's diversity index over productive rearrangements. The source is immuneACCESS, and TCRdb retained only in-frame sequences with V and J called. Part of the clones is not carried over; for the studies checked, unresolved V genes explain less than half of this, and the remainder is unexplained. V and J calls and clone size are those listed in that table; D and trimming were worked out from the DNA. The sample table holds approximately 300,000 clones, of which 90% were seen once. Of the sample, 3.9% falls within the top ten clones.

The receptor's source is a woman aged 25 to 39 who had been exposed to COVID-19. The sample comprised PBMCs or T cells enriched from blood (not recorded which). The chain couples TRBV5-1 to TRBJ2-5; 6 matching bases give a weak D call of TRBD2. The DNA is TGCGCCAGCGCTTGGGGGGACGGGCTACAAGAGACCCAGTACTTC. Translation gives CASAWGDGLQETQYF.